Listed below are T cell receptor beta chains from one sample, sequenced in a study of blood T cell repertoires in COVID-19. TCRdb's copy holds only in-frame clones and misses some; the assay was immunoSEQ multiplex PCR. The sample holds under 350,000 clones, roughly nine tenths seen once. The specimen was peripheral blood. The receptors originated from a woman in her thirties with COVID-19, enrolled during active disease. CDR3s include the opening cysteine and the closing phenylalanine or tryptophan. Expanded clones are given a class, and other clones once, few, many or no size at all.

CASSVGSPFGTEAFF . TRBV5-4
CSVEIIGRGTEAFF . TRBV29-1
CASSLGDRELHSEAFF . TRBV5-1
CASTRQGKNTEAFF . TRBV28
CSASLGDGYTF . TRBV20-1
CASSSGQGNEKLFF . TRBV7-8
CASSSGTNHDTEAFF . TRBV7-9
CASSLGDRAWAFEAFF few TRBV5-5
CASSPGSQPQHF . TRBV7-9
CASRDRGSGNTIYF . TRBV19
CASGTGLLGSPLHF . TRBV2
CASSLSRVQDTQYF . TRBV11-2
CASSLGQGPTLSGNTIYF . TRBV5-5
CSVELWDRGTEAFF . TRBV29-1
CATRRGTNTEAFF . TRBV24-1
CASSQGQALYGYTF . TRBV7-2
CASSPQGADEKLFF . TRBV7-9
CASSRSGTEAFF . TRBV6-5
CASSLRGYGYTF . TRBV12-3/TRBV12-4
CASSPSQGLQPQHF . TRBV18
CSASVRDINSYEQYF . TRBV20-1
CASSYNTGHTEAFF . TRBV6-5
CASSQSWTAGSDNTEAFF . TRBV4-1
CSASYQGKSNQPQHF . TRBV20-1
CASSPAGTTPTGELFF . TRBV5-5
CASSEFRGQGSYGYTF . TRBV2
CATSSGVNTGELFF . TRBV5-4
CASSGLAGNEQFF . TRBV12-3/TRBV12-4
CASSRQGWNSPLHF . TRBV27
CASQLGVSYEQYF . TRBV5-5
CSAVGDTQYF . TRBV20-1
CASRKTANTEAFF . TRBV28
CASSHLVSGANVLTF . TRBV7-9
CASSSNRGDGNQPQHF . TRBV6-5
CASSTSRVGYTF . TRBV7-9